The T cell receptor (beta chain) under discussion was sequenced for a study of T-cell reconstitution after alpha-beta-depleted transplantation in children. A library of TCRbeta sequences, prepared with unique molecular identifiers, was generated. MiXCR was run by TCRdb on the PCR reads, yielding one entry per CDR3 protein. This sample carries about 440,000 distinct CDR3 sequences, approximately 41% of them seen once, and the ten largest clones take under 35%. Study-wide points: Where some patients showed high TCRbeta diversity at day 60, it came from recipient T cells and thymic progenitors that had survived. T-cell numbers and diversity, one year after transplant, stemmed largely from T cells that were newly produced.

This clonotype was seen many times. Its antigen remains unidentified. The TCR comes from a girl aged 2 to 9 with aplastic anemia, due to receive a stem cell transplant. Sequences were derived from PBMCs, sampled before TCRalphabeta/CD19-depleted stem cell transplant.

In DNA form, the CDR3 reads TGTGCCAGCAGCGAGAGGGTAGCGGCATTCACAGATACGCAGTATTTT. This codes for CASSERVAAFTDTQYF. This chain connects TRBV7-2 to TRBJ2-3, with D maybe TRBD2 (6 bases). This CDR3 spans 16 amino acids. Trimming cost V 5 bases and J 2 bases, with 17 bases left between them. Germline CDR1 reads SGHTA; CDR2 reads FQGNSA.